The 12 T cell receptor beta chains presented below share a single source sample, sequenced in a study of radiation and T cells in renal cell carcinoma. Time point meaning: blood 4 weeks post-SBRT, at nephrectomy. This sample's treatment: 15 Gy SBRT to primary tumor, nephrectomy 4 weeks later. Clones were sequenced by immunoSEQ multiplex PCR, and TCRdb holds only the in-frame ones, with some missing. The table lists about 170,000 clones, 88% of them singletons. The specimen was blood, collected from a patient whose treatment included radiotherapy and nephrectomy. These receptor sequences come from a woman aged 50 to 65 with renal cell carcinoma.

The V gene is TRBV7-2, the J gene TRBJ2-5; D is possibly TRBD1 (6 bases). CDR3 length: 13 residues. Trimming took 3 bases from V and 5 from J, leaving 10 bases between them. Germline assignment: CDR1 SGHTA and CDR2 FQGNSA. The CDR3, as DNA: TGTGCCAGCAGCTTGAATAGGGGGGAGACCCAGTACTTC. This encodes CASSLNRGETQYF.

CDR3 sequence reads: CASSIRGQADTQYF. The CDR3 DNA reads TGTGCCAGTAGTATCAGGGGGCAGGCAGATACGCAGTATTTT. The chain links TRBV19 to TRBJ2-3; 8 bases fit TRBD1. Germline-derived CDR1 and CDR2 are LNHDA and SQIVND (reference sequence). The CDR3 runs to 14 residues. Trimming at V came to 3 bases and at J to 4 bases, leaving 3 bases not matched to a gene.

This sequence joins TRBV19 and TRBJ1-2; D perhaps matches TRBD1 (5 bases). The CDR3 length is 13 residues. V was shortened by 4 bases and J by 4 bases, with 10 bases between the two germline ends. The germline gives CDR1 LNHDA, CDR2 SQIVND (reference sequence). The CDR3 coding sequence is TGTGCCAGTAGTAAACAGGTTACCTATGGCTACACCTTC. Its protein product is CASSKQVTYGYTF.

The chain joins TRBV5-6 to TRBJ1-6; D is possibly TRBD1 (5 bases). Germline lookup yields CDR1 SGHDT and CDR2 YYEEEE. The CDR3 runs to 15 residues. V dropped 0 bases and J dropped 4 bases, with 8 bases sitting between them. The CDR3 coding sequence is TGTGCCAGCAGCTTGGTGGGGCTGTATAATTCACCCCTCCACTTT. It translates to CASSLVGLYNSPLHF.

CDR3 coding DNA: TGTGCCAGCAGCTTAGAAGGATTAGGGGAGCTGTTTTTT. This encodes CASSLEGLGELFF. The V and J genes are TRBV11-3 and TRBJ2-2; D unresolved. Germline assignment: CDR1 SGHNT and CDR2 YENEEA. The CDR3 spans 13 residues. V was clipped by 0 bases and J by 8 bases, with 7 bases between them.

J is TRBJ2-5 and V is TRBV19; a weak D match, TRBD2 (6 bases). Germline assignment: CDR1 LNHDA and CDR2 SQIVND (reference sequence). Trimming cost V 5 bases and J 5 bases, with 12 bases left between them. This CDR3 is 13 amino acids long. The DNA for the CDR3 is TGTGCCAGTAGTTCAGATCGGGGGGAGACCCAGTACTTC. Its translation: CASSSDRGETQYF.

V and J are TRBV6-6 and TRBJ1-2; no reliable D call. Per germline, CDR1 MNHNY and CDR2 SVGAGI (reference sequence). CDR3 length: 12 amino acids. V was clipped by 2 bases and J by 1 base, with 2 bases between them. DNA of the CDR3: TGTGCCAGCAGTTACGGTAACTATGGCTACACCTTC. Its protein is CASSYGNYGYTF.

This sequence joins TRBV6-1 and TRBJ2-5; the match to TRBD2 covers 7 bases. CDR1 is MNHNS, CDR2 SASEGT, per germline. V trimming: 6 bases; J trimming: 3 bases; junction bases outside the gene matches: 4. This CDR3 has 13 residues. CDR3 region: CASRESGKETQYF. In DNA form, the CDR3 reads TGTGCCAGCAGAGAAAGCGGGAAAGAGACCCAGTACTTC.

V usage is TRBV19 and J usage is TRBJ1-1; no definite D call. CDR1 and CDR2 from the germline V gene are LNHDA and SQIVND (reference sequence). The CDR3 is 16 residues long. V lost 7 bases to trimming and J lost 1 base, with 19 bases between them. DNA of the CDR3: TGTGCCAGTAACCCCCTCCGGTACACTTCGAACACTGAAGCTTTCTTT. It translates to CASNPLRYTSNTEAFF.

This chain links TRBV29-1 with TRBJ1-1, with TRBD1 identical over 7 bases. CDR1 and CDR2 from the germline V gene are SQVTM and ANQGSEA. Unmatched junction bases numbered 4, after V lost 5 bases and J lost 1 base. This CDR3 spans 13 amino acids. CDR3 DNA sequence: TGCAGCGTTAAGGGGGCCCCGAACACTGAAGCTTTCTTT. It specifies CSVKGAPNTEAFF.

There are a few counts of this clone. The CDR3: CASSLDGETQYF. CDR3 DNA sequence: TGTGCCAGCAGCTTAGACGGGGAGACCCAGTACTTC. V is TRBV7-6 and J is TRBJ2-5; no clear D gene. Deletions cut 1 base from V and 5 bases from J, with 5 bases between. This CDR3 spans 12 amino acids. CDR1 and CDR2 from the germline V gene are SGHVS and FNYEAQ.

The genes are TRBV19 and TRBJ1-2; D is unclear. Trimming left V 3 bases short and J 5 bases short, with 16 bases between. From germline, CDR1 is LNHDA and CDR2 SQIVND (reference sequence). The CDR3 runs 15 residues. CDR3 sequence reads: CASSIGRSETYGYTF. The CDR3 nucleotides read TGTGCCAGTAGTATTGGACGGTCGGAAACATATGGCTACACCTTC.